This T cell receptor (beta chain) was obtained from a study of blood T cell repertoires in COVID-19. In the study overall: Sites across the United States, Italy and Spain contributed samples from acute and convalescent COVID-19. PBMCs, B-cell-depleted T cells, or T cells provided the cDNA or gDNA that made up the material.

Authors' methods: Estimated nucleated cell counts came from reference gene primer amplification. Sequenced by immunoSEQ multiplex PCR; TCRdb stores in-frame clones only, minus some. V and J calls and clone size come straight from that table; D and trimming were deduced from the DNA. The table lists approximately 89,000 clones, about 83% of them singletons. The CDR3 spans 14 residues. CDR1 SGHNT and CDR2 YENEEA come from the germline V gene. Trimming pared 5 bases from V and 1 base from J, leaving 11 bases between. The genes are TRBV11-3 and TRBJ1-1, with D possibly TRBD1 on 5 matching bases. The sequencing sample was made of peripheral blood. The source is a woman aged 65 to 85 with acute or convalescent COVID-19. CDR3 DNA: TGTGCCAGCAGCCTGCGACAGCCGAACACTGAAGCTTTCTTT. The encoded protein is CASSLRQPNTEAFF.